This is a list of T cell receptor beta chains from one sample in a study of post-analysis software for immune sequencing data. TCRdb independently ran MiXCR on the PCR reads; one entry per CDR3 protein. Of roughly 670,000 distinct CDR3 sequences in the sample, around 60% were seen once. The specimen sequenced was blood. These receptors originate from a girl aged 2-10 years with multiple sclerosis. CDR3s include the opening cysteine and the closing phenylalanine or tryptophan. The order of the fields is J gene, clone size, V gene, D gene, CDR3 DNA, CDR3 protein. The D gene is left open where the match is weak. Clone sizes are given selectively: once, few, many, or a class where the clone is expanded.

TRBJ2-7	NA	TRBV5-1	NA	TGCGCCAGCAGCTTGGTCCAGGGGAGTGACGAGCAGTACTTC	CASSLVQGSDEQYF
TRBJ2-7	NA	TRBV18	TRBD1	TGTGCCAGCTCACATAAACAGGGGGACGAGCAGTACTTC	CASSHKQGDEQYF
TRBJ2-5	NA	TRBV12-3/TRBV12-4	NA	TGTGCCAGCAGTTCCGGCCCCGTGTCTAGTATGGGGGAGACCCAGTACTTC	CASSSGPVSSMGETQYF
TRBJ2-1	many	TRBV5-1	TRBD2	TGTGCCAGCAGCTTGGGACTAGCGGACTACAATGAGCAGTTCTTC	CASSLGLADYNEQFF
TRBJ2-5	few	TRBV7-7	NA	TGTGCTAGCAGCCCTCTGTACCAAGAGACCCAGTACTTC	CASSPLYQETQYF
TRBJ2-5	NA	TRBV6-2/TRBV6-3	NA	TGTGCCAGCAGTTACTCTGATCCGCGGGGCTGGGAGACCCAGTACTTC	CASSYSDPRGWETQYF
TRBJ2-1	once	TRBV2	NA	TGTGCCAGCAGGAGGGGGGGCAATGAGCAGTTCTTC	CASRRGGNEQFF
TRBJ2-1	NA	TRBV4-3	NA	TGCGCCAGCAGCCAAGAGAGGGGGGCAGGCAATGAGCAGTTCTTC	CASSQERGAGNEQFF
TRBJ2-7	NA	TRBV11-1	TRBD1	TGTGCCAGCAGCCTCAGACAGGGACAGAAGTACTTC	CASSLRQGQKYF
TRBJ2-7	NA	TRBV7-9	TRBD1	TGTGCCAGCAGCCCCGCGTTTGGGACAGGGATCTACGAGCAGTACTTC	CASSPAFGTGIYEQYF
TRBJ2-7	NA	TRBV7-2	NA	TGTGCCAGCAGCTTTTACCTCTCCTACGAGCAGTACTTC	CASSFYLSYEQYF
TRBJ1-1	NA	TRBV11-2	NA	TGTGCCAGCAGCTTAGAGTCGGCTGAAGCTTTCTTT	CASSLESAEAFF
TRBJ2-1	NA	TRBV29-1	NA	TGCAGCGTTGGTCCCGCGACAGCCCCCTACAATGAGCAGTTCTTC	CSVGPATAPYNEQFF
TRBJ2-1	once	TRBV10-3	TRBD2	TGTGCCATCAGTGAGTCTGGAGCGGGGGGGCATCGGAATGAGCAGTTCTTC	CAISESGAGGHRNEQFF
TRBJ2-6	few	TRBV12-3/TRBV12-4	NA	TGTGCCGGTCGGAATTCTGGGGCCAACGTCCTGACTTTC	CAGRNSGANVLTF
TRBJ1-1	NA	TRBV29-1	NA	TGCAGCGTTGTTAGCGCAGGGCCCCCCACTGAAGCTTTCTTT	CSVVSAGPPTEAFF
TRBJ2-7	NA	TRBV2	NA	TGTGCCAGCAGTAGAACCCCTACTCCCTACGAGCAGTACTTC	CASSRTPTPYEQYF
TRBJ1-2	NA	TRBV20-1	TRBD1	TGCAGTGCACCAAACCCGGGACAGCTCTATGGCTACACCTTC	CSAPNPGQLYGYTF
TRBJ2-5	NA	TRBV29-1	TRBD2	TGCAGCTCCTTGGGGGGGGAGGTATGGGAGACCCAGTACTTC	CSSLGGEVWETQYF
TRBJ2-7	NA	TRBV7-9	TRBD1	TGTGCCAGCAGCTTAGAGTCTTGGGACAGCTCCTACGAGCAGTACTTC	CASSLESWDSSYEQYF